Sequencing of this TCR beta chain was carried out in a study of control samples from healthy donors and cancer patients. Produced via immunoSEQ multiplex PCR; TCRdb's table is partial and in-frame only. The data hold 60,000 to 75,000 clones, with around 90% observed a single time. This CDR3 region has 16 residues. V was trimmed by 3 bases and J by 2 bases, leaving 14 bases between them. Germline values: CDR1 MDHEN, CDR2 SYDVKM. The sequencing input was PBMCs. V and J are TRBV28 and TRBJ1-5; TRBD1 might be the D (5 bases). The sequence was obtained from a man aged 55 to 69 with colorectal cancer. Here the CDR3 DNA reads TGTGCCAGCAGTTTCCAGGGATCGGCCGGCAATCAGCCCCAGCATTTT. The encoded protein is CASSFQGSAGNQPQHF.